The 15 T cell receptor beta chains in this list originate from one sample, sequenced in a study of T cell repertoires in cytomegalovirus infection. TCRdb re-called the reads with MiXCR, one entry per CDR3 protein. This sample has about 740,000 distinct CDR3 sequences; 35% occur once, and the top ten carry about 2.8%. The material sequenced was PBMCs. These receptors were obtained from a human donor in good health (CMV status not recorded). Some clones in this sample may be carry-over from other donors' samples.

There are many counts of this clonotype. This rearrangement joins TRBV7-6 to TRBJ2-7; 9 nucleotides match TRBD2. Germline CDR1 reads SGHVS; CDR2 reads FNYEAQ. The CDR3 totals 14 residues. V lost 1 base to trimming and J lost 4 bases; unmatched junction nucleotides: 2. The CDR3 DNA follows: TGTGCCAGCAGCTTAGGAAGCGGGGGGTACGAGCAGTACTTC. Translated, it gives CASSLGSGGYEQYF.

This clonotype was seen only a few times. The chain combines TRBV19 with TRBJ2-7; either TRBD1 or TRBD2 may fit D (5 bases each). V lost 9 bases and J lost 2, with 14 bases in between. The CDR3 is made up of 13 amino acids. CDR1 and CDR2 from the germline V gene are LNHDA and SQIVND (reference sequence). The DNA for the CDR3 is TGTGCCAGCTCTATCGGGGCCCCCTACGAGCAGTACTTC. This codes for CASSIGAPYEQYF.

This clonotype was detected many times. The chain joins TRBV7-8 to TRBJ2-7; D is possibly TRBD2 (6 bases). Trimming removed 4 bases at V and 4 bases at J, with 20 bases between. Germline V gene data show CDR1 as SGHVS and CDR2 as FQNEAQ. The CDR3 has 16 residues. The CDR3 DNA reads as TGTGCCAGCAGCTATTACGGCCGGGACTTGGGGTACGAGCAGTACTTC. Translating it yields CASSYYGRDLGYEQYF. Supplemented by reference TRBV7-8 and TRBJ2-7, the full variable domain reads GAGVSQSPRYKVAKRGQDVALRCDPISGHVSLFWYQQALGQGPEFLTYFQNEAQLDKSGLPSDRFFAERPEGSVSTLKIQRTQQEDSAVYLCASSYYGRDLGYEQYFGPGTRLTVT.

This clonotype came up a few times. The rearrangement uses TRBV5-1 and TRBJ1-5; 7 nucleotides agree with TRBD1. This CDR3 spans 15 amino acids. Looked up from germline, CDR1 is SGHRS and CDR2 is YFSETQ. V lost 0 bases and J lost 4; bases outside the gene matches: 4. CDR3 nucleotide sequence: TGCGCCAGCAGCTTGGGGGGACAGCCGAATCAGCCCCAGCATTTT. Translated, it gives CASSLGGQPNQPQHF.

This rearrangement joins TRBV11-2 to TRBJ2-3, with 9 bases that match TRBD2. The V segment lost 3 bases and the J segment 2 bases; nucleotides outside the gene matches: 12. Per germline, CDR1 SGHAT and CDR2 FQNNGV. The CDR3 is made up of 18 amino acids. CDR3 coding DNA: TGTGCCAGCAGCTTTGGCGGGGGGGCCTTAAGGGACACAGATACGCAGTATTTT. Translation gives CASSFGGGALRDTDTQYF.

This clonotype was counted a few times. This chain connects TRBV19 to TRBJ2-7; D gene ambiguous. The germline gives CDR1 LNHDA, CDR2 SQIVND (reference sequence). The length of the CDR3 is 15 residues. V lost 1 base and J 0 bases, leaving 10 bases between the germline ends. As DNA, the CDR3 is TGTGCCAGTAGTATAGTTGCGGAAGACTCCTACGAGCAGTACTTC. Its translation is CASSIVAEDSYEQYF.

This clonotype was observed a handful of times. This rearrangement joins TRBV7-8 to TRBJ2-7; D possibly corresponds to TRBD2 (7 bases). In germline, CDR1 is SGHVS, CDR2 FQNEAQ. This CDR3 has 14 amino acids. The V and J ends lost 9 bases and 6 bases respectively, with 21 bases between them. The CDR3: CASFSEGGVGEQYF. CDR3 bases: TGTGCCAGTTTCAGTGAGGGGGGGGTAGGCGAGCAGTACTTC.

This clonotype turned up a few times. The CDR3 sequence: CASSRAGTTNTGELFF. The CDR3 DNA reads TGTGCCAGCAGCCGTGCCGGGACAACGAACACCGGGGAGCTGTTTTTT. This chain joins TRBV4-2 and TRBJ2-2, with D perhaps matching TRBD1 (6 bases). From germline, CDR1 is LGHNA and CDR2 YNFKEQ. Trimming took 4 bases from V and 0 from J, leaving 12 bases between them. The CDR3 runs to 16 residues.

This clonotype has only a few counts. V usage is TRBV6-1 and J usage is TRBJ1-2; the D gene is possibly TRBD1 (6 bases). V was trimmed by 5 bases and J by 4 bases, leaving 14 bases between them. Germline CDR1 MNHNS, CDR2 SASEGT. The CDR3 has 14 amino acids. DNA for the CDR3: TGTGCCAGCAGTCACATAGGGGGGAGCTATGGCTACACCTTC. The encoded protein is CASSHIGGSYGYTF.

The rearrangement links TRBV6-1 to TRBJ2-3, with D uncertain. The CDR3 covers 14 residues. Trimming shortened V by 6 bases and J by 4 bases, and 14 bases separated the two germline ends. CDR1 is MNHNS, CDR2 SASEGT, per germline. The CDR3 is CASRALTVSDTQYF. The DNA of the CDR3 is TGTGCCAGCAGGGCGCTTACCGTCTCAGATACGCAGTATTTT.

This clonotype appeared a few times. The V gene is TRBV6-8, the J gene TRBJ2-7; a weak D match, TRBD2 (7 bases). Trimming took off 4 bases at V and 6 bases at J, with 13 bases between the two ends. Germline CDR1 is MNHGY and CDR2 is SAAAGT. The CDR3 has 13 amino acids. The CDR3 loop reads CASSFRRGAEQYF. The CDR3 coding sequence is TGTGCCAGCAGTTTCCGCCGGGGGGCCGAGCAGTACTTC.

This sequence joins TRBV29-1 and TRBJ2-7, with D tentatively TRBD1 or TRBD2 (5 bases each). Germline CDR1 is SQVTM and CDR2 is ANQGSEA. Trimming stripped 3 bases from V and 8 bases from J, with 8 bases between. CDR3 size: 10 residues. This CDR3 is CSVDVGQQYF. The CDR3 coding sequence is TGCAGCGTTGATGTGGGACAGCAGTACTTC.

This clonotype came up a few times. This chain links TRBV10-3 with TRBJ2-1; TRBD2 might be the D (6 bases). The germline V gene encodes CDR1 ENHRY and CDR2 SYGVKD. The CDR3 covers 17 residues. V dropped 1 base and J dropped 10 bases, with 23 bases sitting between them. CDR3 loop: CAISELTPGPGGGEQFF. The CDR3 region has the DNA TGTGCCATCAGTGAGTTAACACCGGGACCTGGAGGAGGGGAGCAGTTCTTC.

This clonotype was detected ten times or more. CDR3 region: CASSSGTGPDTQYF. The DNA for the CDR3 is TGTGCCAGCAGTTCCGGGACAGGGCCAGATACGCAGTATTTT. The chain is built from TRBV12-3 or TRBV12-4 and TRBJ2-3; 9 bases are a match to TRBD1. Germline trimming cut 4 bases from V and 4 bases from J; bases unmatched to any gene: 3. CDR3 size: 14 residues.

Worth noting for this clonotype: This may stem from a read error, because a much larger clone lies one nucleotide away. The V and J genes are TRBV28 and TRBJ2-7, with D unclear. The germline CDR1 and CDR2 sequences are MDHEN and SYDVKM. CDR3 length equals 14 residues. Deletions cut 2 bases from V and 3 bases from J, with 11 bases between. For the CDR3, the DNA is TGTGCCAGCAGTTTAAGGCAGCCGATCTACGAGCAGTACTTC. Translated, it gives CASSLRQPIYEQYF.